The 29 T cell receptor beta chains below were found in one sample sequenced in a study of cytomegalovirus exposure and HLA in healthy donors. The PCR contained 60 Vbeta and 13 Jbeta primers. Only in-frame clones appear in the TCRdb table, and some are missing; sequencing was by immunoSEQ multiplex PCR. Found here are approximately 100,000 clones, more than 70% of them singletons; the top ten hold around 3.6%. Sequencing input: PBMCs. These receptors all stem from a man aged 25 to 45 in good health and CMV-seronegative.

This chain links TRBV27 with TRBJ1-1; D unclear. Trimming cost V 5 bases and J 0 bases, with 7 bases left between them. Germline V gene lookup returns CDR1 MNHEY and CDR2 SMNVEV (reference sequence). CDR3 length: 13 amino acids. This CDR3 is CASSRTMNTEAFF. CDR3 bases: TGTGCCAGCAGTCGTACTATGAACACTGAAGCTTTCTTT.

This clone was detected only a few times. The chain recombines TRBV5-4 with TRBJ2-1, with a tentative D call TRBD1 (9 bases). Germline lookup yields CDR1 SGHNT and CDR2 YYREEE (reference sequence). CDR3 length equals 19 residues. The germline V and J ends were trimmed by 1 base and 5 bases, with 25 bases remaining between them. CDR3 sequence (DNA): TGTGCCAGCAGCTTGCGGGACAGGGAGACGGGACTAGTTGACAATGAGCAGTTCTTC. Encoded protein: CASSLRDRETGLVDNEQFF.

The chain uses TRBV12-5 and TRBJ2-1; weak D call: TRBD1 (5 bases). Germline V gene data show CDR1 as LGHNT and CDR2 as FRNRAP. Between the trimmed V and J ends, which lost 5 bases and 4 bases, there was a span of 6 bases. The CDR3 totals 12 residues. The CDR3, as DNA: TGTGCTAGTGGTCAGGGTTACAATGAGCAGTTCTTC. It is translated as CASGQGYNEQFF.

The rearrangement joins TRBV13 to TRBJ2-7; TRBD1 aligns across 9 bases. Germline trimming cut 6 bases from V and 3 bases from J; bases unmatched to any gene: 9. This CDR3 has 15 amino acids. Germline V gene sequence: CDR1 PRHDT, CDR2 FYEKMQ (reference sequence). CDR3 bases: TGTGCCAGCAGTCTAGGAGGACAGGGGAACTACGAGCAGTACTTC. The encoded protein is CASSLGGQGNYEQYF.

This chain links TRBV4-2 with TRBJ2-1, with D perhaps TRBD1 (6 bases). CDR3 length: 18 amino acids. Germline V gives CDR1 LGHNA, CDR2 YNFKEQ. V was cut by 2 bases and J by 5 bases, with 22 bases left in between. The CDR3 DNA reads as TGTGCCAGCAGCCAAAAACCGAACCAGGACAGTACCCACAATGAGCAGTTCTTC. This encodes CASSQKPNQDSTHNEQFF.

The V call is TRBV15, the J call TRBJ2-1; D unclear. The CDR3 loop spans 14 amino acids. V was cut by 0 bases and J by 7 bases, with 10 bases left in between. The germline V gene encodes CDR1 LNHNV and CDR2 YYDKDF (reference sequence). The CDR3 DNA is TGTGCCACCAGCAGAGACCTTAGCACAAATGAGCAGTTCTTC. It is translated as CATSRDLSTNEQFF.

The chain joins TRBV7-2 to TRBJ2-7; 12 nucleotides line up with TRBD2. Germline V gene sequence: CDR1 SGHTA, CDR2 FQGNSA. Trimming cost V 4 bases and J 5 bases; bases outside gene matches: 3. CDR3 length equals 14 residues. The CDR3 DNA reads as TGTGCCAGCAGCTGGAGACTAGCGGGAGACGAGCAGTACTTC. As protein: CASSWRLAGDEQYF. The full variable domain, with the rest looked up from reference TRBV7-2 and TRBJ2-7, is GAGVSQSPSNKVTEKGKDVELRCDPISGHTALYWYRQSLGQGLEFLIYFQGNSAPDKSGLPSDRFSAERTGGSVSTLTIQRTQQEDSAVYLCASSWRLAGDEQYFGPGTRLTVT.

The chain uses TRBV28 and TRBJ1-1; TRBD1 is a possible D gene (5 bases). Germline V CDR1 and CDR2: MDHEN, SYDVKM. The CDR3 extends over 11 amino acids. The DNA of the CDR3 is TGTGTCAGGACATCGAACACTGAAGCTTTCTTT. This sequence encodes CVRTSNTEAFF.

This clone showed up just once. The CDR3 DNA sequence: TGTGCCAGCTCGAGGCGCCAGCAAGAGACCCAGTACTTC. It yields the protein CASSRRQQETQYF. V gene TRBV27 combines with J gene TRBJ2-5; no clear D gene. This CDR3 comprises 13 residues. Trimming shortened V by 8 bases and J by 2 bases, and 12 bases separated the two germline ends. Germline-derived CDR1 and CDR2 are MNHEY and SMNVEV (reference sequence).

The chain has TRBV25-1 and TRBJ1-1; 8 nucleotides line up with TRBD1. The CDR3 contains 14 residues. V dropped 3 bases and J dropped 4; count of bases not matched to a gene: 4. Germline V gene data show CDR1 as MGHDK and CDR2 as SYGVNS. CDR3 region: CASSDRGRCTEAFF. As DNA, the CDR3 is TGTGCCAGCAGTGACAGGGGGCGTTGCACTGAAGCTTTCTTT. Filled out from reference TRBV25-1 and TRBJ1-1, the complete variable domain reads EADIYQTPRYLVIGTGKKITLECSQTMGHDKMYWYQQDPGMELHLIHYSYGVNSTEKGDLSSESTVSRIRTEHFPLTLESARPSHTSQYLCASSDRGRCTEAFFGQGTRLTVV.

Written as DNA, the CDR3 is TGTGCCAGCAGCCAAGGAGAAAGCACAGATACGCAGTATTTT. It encodes CASSQGESTDTQYF. The chain links TRBV4-2 to TRBJ2-3; no clear D gene. V lost 1 base and J lost 0, with 5 bases in between. Germline CDR1 reads LGHNA; CDR2 reads YNFKEQ. The CDR3 is made up of 14 amino acids.

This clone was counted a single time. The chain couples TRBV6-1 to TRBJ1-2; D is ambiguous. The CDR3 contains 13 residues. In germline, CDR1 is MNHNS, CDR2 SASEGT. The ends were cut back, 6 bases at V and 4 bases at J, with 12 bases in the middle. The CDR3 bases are TGTGCCAGCAGCGAAACGGTTCTCTATGGCTACACCTTC. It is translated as CASSETVLYGYTF.

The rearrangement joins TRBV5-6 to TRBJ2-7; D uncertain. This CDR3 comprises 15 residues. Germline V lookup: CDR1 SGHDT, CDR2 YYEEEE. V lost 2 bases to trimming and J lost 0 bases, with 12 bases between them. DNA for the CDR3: TGTGCCAGCAGCTTATTTGGCCCAAACTCCTACGAGCAGTACTTC. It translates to CASSLFGPNSYEQYF.

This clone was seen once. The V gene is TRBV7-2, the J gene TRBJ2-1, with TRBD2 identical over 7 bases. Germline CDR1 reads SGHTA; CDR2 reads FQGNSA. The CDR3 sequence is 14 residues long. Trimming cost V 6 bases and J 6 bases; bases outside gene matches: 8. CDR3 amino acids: CASSPRTRSNEQFF. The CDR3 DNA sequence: TGTGCCAGCAGTCCGCGGACTAGGTCCAATGAGCAGTTCTTC.

The DNA for the CDR3 is TGTGCCAGCAGCGCAGGGGTCTCCTACGAGCAGTACTTC. Translating gives CASSAGVSYEQYF. J is TRBJ2-7 and V is TRBV27, with TRBD1 as a possible D gene (6 bases). CDR3 size: 13 residues. V shed 6 bases and J shed 0 bases, with 9 bases lying between them. The V gene's germline CDR1 is MNHEY and CDR2 SMNVEV (reference sequence).

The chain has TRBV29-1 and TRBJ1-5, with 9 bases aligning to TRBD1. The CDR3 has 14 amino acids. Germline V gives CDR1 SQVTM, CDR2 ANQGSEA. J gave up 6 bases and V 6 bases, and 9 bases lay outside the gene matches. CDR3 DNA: TGCAGCGTACGCTGGGGGACAGGGAGTCAGCCCCAGCATTTT. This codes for CSVRWGTGSQPQHF.

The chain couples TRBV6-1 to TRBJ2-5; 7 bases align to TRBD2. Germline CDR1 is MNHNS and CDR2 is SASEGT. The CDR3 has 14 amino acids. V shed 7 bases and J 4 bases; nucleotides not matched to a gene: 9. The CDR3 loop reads CASNKGGFLETQYF. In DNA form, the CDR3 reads TGTGCCAGCAATAAGGGAGGGTTTTTAGAGACCCAGTACTTC.

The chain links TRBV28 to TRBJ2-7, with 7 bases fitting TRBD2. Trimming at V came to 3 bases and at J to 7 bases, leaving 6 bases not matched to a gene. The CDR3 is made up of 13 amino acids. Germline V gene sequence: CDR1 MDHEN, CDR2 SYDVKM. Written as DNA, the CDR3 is TGTGCCAGCAGTTTTGCGGGAGCGGGGGAGCAGTACTTC. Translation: CASSFAGAGEQYF.

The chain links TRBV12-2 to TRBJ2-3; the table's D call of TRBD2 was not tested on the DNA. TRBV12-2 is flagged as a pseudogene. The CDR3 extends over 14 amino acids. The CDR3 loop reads CASRPVCRPDTQYF. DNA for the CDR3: TGTGCAAGTCGCCCGGTATGCCGCCCAGATACGCAGTATTTT.

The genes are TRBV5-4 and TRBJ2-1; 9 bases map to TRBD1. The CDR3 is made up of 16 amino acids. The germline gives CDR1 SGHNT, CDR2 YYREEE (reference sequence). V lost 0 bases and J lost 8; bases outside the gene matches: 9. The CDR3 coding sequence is TGTGCCAGCAGCTTGGACAGGGGGCAATTTCGACATGAGCAGTTCTTC. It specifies CASSLDRGQFRHEQFF.

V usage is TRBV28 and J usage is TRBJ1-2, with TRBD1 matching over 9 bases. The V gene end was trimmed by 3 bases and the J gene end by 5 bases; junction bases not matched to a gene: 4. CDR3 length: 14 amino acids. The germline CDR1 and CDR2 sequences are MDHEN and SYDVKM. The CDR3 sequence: CASSLTGGGYGYTF. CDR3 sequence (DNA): TGTGCCAGCAGTTTGACAGGGGGAGGATATGGCTACACCTTC.

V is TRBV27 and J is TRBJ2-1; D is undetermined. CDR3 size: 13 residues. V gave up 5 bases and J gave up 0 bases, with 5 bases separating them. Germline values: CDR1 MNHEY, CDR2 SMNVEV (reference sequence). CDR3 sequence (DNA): TGTGCCAGCAGTAGGAGCTCCTACAATGAGCAGTTCTTC. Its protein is CASSRSSYNEQFF.

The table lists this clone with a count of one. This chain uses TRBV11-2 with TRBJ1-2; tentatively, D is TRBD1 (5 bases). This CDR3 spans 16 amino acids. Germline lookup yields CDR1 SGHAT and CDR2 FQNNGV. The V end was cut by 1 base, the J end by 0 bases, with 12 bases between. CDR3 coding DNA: TGTGCCAGCAGCTTAGGACGCAGGGTTTCTAACTATGGCTACACCTTC. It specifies CASSLGRRVSNYGYTF.

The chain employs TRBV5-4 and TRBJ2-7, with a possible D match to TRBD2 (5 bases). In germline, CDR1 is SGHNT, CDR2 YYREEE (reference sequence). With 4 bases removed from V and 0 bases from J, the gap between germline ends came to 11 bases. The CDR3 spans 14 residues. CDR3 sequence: CASSPGGLSYEQYF. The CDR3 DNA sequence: TGTGCCAGCAGCCCTGGCGGGCTCTCCTACGAGCAGTACTTC.

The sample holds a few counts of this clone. This CDR3 is CASSQDGGGSPYNEQFF. CDR3 DNA: TGTGCCAGCAGCCAAGACGGTGGCGGGAGCCCCTACAATGAGCAGTTCTTC. V gene TRBV4-2 combines with J gene TRBJ2-1; 7 nucleotides align to TRBD2. V shed 0 bases, J shed 2 bases, and the junction held 7 bases outside the gene matches. CDR3 length: 17 residues. The germline V gene has CDR1 LGHNA and CDR2 YNFKEQ.

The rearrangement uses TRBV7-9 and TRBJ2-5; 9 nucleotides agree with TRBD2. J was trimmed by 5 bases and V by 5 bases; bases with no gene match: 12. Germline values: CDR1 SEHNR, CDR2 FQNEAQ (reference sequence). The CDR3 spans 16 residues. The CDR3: CASSLAGRGGRETQYF. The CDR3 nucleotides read TGTGCCAGCAGCCTCGCAGGGCGGGGGGGCCGGGAGACCCAGTACTTC.

The CDR3 DNA sequence: TGTGCCTGGAAGGGTAGCGGGATCGTCTACGAGCAGTACTTC. Protein sequence: CAWKGSGIVYEQYF. The V and J genes are TRBV30 and TRBJ2-7; 8 bases align to TRBD2. This CDR3 has 14 amino acids. V shed 4 bases, J shed 3 bases, and the junction held 8 bases outside the gene matches. Per the germline V gene, CDR1 is GTSNPN and CDR2 is SVGIG (reference sequence).

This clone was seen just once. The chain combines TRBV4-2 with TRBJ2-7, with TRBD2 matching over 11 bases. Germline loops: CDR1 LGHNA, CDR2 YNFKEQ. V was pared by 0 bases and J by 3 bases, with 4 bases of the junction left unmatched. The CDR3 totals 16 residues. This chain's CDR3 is CASSQEGLAGIYEQYF. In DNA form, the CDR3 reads TGTGCCAGCAGCCAAGAAGGACTAGCGGGTATCTACGAGCAGTACTTC.

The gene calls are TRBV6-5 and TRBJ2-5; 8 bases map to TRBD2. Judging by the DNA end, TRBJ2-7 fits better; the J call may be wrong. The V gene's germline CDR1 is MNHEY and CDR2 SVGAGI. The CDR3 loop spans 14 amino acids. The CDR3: CASRRRTSIYEQYF. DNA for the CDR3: TGTGCCAGCAGACGTCGGACTAGCATCTACGAGCAGTACTTC.